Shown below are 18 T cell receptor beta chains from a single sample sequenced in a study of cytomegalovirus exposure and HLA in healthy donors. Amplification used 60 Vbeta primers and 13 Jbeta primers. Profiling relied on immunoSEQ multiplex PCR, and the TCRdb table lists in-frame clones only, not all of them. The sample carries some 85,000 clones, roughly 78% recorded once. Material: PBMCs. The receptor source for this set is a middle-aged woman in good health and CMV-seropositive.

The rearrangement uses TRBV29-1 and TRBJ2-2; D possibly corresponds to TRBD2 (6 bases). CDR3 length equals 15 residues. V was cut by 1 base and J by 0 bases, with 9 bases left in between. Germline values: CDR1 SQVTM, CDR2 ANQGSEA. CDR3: CSVEGGRTNTGELFF. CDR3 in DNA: TGCAGCGTTGAAGGGGGGAGGACGAACACCGGGGAGCTGTTTTTT.

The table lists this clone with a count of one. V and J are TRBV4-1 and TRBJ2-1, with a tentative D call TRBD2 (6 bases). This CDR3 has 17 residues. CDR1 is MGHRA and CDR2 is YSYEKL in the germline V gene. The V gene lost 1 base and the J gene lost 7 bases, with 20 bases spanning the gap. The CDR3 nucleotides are TGCGCCAGCAGCCAAGTCTTCGCGGGACTGTTGGCAAATGAGCAGTTCTTC. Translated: CASSQVFAGLLANEQFF.

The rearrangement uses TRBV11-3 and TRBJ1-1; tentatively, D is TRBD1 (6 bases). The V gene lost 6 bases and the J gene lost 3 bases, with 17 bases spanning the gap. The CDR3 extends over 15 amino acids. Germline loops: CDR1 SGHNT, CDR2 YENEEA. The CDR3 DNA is TGTGCCAGCAGATCCAGGGGTCCCGCGGACACTGAAGCTTTCTTT. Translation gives CASRSRGPADTEAFF.

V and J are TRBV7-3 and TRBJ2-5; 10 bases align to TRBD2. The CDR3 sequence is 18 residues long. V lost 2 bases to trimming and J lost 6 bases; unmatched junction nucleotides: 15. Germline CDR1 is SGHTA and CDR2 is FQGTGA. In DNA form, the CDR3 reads TGTGCCAGCAGCTTATCAGGTTCGCCAAGCGGGAGGGCCCAGACCCAGTACTTC. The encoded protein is CASSLSGSPSGRAQTQYF.

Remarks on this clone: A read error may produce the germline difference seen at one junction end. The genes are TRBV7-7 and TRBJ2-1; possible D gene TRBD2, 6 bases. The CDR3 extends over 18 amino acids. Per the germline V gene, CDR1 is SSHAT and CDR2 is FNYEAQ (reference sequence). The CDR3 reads CASSLELPGASSYNEQFF. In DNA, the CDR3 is TGTGCTAGCAGCTTAGAACTCCCGGGAGCGAGCTCCTACAATGAGCAGTTCTTC. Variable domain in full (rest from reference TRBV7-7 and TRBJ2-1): GAGVSQSPRYKVTKRGQDVTLRCDPISSHATLYWYQQALGQGPEFLTYFNYEAQPDKSGLPSDRFSAERPEGSISTLTIQRTEQRDSAMYRCASSLELPGASSYNEQFFGPGTRLTVL.

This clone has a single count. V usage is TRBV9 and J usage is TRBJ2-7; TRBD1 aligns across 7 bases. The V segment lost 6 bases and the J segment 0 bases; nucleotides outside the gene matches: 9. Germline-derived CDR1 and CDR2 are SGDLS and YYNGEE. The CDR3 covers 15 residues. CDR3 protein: CASTVGQDPSYEQYF. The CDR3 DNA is TGTGCCAGCACCGTCGGACAGGACCCCTCCTACGAGCAGTACTTC.

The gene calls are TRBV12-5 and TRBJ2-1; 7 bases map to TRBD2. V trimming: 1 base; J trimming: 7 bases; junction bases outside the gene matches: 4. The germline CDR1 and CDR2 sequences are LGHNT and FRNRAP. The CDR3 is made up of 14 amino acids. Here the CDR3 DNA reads TGTGCTAGTGGTTTGGGCGGGGGTTATAATGAGCAGTTCTTC. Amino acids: CASGLGGGYNEQFF. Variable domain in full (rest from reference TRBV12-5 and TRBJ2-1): DARVTQTPRHKVTEMGQEVTMRCQPILGHNTVFWYRQTMMQGLELLAYFRNRAPLDDSGMPKDRFSAEMPDATLATLKIQPSEPRDSAVYFCASGLGGGYNEQFFGPGTRLTVL.

The CDR3 loop reads CSVLDRGQGYEQYF. CDR3 DNA sequence: TGCAGCGTTCTCGACAGGGGGCAGGGATACGAGCAGTACTTC. The J gene is TRBJ2-7, the V gene TRBV29-1; 10 bases line up with TRBD1. With 5 bases clipped from V and 4 bases from J, the junction kept 8 bases outside the gene matches. The CDR3 is made up of 14 amino acids. The germline V gene encodes CDR1 SQVTM and CDR2 ANQGSEA.

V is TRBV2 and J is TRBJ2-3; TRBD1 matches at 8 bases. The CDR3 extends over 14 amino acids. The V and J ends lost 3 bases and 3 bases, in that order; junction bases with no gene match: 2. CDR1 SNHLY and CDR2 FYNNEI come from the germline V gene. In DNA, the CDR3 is TGTGCCAGCAGTGAGGACAGGGCGACAGATACGCAGTATTTT. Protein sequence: CASSEDRATDTQYF.

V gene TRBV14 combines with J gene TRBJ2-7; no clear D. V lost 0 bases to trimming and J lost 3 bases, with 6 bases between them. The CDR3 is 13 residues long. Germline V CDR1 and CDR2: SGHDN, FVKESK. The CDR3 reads CASSQETGYEQYF. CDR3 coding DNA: TGTGCCAGCAGCCAAGAAACCGGCTACGAGCAGTACTTC.

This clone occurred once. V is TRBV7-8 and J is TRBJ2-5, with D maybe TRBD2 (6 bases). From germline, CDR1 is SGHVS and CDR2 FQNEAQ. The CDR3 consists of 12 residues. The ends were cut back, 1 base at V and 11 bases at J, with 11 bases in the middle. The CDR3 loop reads CASSLVAGGQYF. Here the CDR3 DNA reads TGTGCCAGCAGCTTAGTTGCCGGGGGTCAGTACTTC.

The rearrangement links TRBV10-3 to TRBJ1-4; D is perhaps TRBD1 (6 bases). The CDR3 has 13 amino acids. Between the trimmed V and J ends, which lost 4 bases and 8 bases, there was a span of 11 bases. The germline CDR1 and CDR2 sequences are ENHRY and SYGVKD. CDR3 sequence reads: CAISGNRDEKLFF. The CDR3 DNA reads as TGTGCCATCAGTGGTAACAGGGACGAAAAACTGTTTTTT.

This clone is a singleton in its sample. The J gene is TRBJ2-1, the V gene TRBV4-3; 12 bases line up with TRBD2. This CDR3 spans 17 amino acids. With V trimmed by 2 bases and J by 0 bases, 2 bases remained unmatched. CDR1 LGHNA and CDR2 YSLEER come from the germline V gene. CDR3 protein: CASSQSLAGGSYNEQFF. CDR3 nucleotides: TGCGCCAGCAGCCAATCACTAGCGGGAGGCTCCTACAATGAGCAGTTCTTC.

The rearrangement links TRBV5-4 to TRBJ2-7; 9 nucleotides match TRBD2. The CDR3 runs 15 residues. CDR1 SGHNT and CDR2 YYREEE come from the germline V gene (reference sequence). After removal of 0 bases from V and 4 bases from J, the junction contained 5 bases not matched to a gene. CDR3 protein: CASSLVAGDGYEQYF. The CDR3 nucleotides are TGTGCCAGCAGCTTGGTAGCGGGAGATGGGTACGAGCAGTACTTC. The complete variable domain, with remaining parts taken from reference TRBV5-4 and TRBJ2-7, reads ETGVTQSPTHLIKTRGQQVTLRCSSQSGHNTVSWYQQALGQGPQFIFQYYREEENGRGNFPPRFSGLQFPNYSSELNVNALELDDSALYLCASSLVAGDGYEQYFGPGTRLTVT.

CDR3 bases: TGTGCCAGCTCACGAATCGGACAGCCAGATACGCAGTATTTT. It codes for CASSRIGQPDTQYF. The J gene is TRBJ2-3, the V gene TRBV18; a possible D gene is TRBD1 (6 bases). Per the germline V gene, CDR1 is KGHSH and CDR2 is LQKENI. Trimming pared 4 bases from V and 4 bases from J, leaving 12 bases between. The CDR3 is 14 residues long.

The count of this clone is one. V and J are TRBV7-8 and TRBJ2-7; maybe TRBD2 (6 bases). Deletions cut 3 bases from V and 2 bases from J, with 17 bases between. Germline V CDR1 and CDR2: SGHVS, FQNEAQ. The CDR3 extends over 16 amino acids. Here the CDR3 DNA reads TGTGCCAGCAGCTTTTTGAGTACGGGAGCAGCCTACGAGCAGTACTTC. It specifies CASSFLSTGAAYEQYF. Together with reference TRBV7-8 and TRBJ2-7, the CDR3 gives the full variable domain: GAGVSQSPRYKVAKRGQDVALRCDPISGHVSLFWYQQALGQGPEFLTYFQNEAQLDKSGLPSDRFFAERPEGSVSTLKIQRTQQEDSAVYLCASSFLSTGAAYEQYFGPGTRLTVT.

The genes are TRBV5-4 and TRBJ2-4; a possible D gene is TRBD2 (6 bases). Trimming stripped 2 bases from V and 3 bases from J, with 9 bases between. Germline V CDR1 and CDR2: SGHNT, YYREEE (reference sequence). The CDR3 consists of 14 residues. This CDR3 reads CASSLHGGKNIQYF. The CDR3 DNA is TGTGCCAGCAGCTTACACGGGGGCAAAAACATTCAGTACTTC.

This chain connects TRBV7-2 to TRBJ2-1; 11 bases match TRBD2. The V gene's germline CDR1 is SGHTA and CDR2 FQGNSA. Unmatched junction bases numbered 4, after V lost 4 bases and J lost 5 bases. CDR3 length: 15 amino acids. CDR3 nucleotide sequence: TGTGCCAGCAGCTCGACTAGCGGGACTCACAATGAGCAGTTCTTC. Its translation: CASSSTSGTHNEQFF.